The 10 T cell receptor beta chains below were found in one sample sequenced in a study of early T cells in non-severe SARS-CoV-2 infection. Each CDR3 protein is one row after TCRdb ran MiXCR on the 5' RACE reads. Here the sample spans some 66,000 distinct CDR3 sequences, over 8% being singletons. The specimen sequenced was whole blood. Receptor source: an adult who was a healthcare worker with PCR-confirmed SARS-CoV-2 infection or an uninfected control (not recorded which).

This clonotype occurred a few times. The rearrangement links TRBV7-6 to TRBJ2-5; TRBD2 agrees at 7 bases. The CDR3 loop spans 15 amino acids. V shed 5 bases and J 1 base; nucleotides not matched to a gene: 7. Germline lookup yields CDR1 SGHVS and CDR2 FNYEAQ. The CDR3 nucleotides read TGTGCCAGCAGCCCACTTGGGACTACCCAAGAGACCCAGTACTTC. Translation gives CASSPLGTTQETQYF.

This clonotype was seen ten or more times. This chain uses TRBV4-3 with TRBJ2-5, with 13 bases matching TRBD2. The V and J ends lost 5 bases and 5 bases, in that order; junction bases with no gene match: 5. This CDR3 is 15 amino acids long. Germline-derived CDR1 and CDR2 are LGHNA and YSLEER. CDR3 loop: CASSSRTSGSETQYF. The DNA for the CDR3 is TGCGCCAGCAGCTCCAGGACTAGCGGGAGTGAGACCCAGTACTTC.

For this clonotype: This may arise from a read error, as a much more abundant clone is one base away. J is TRBJ1-5 and V is TRBV5-6, with 7 bases lining up with TRBD1. CDR1 is SGHDT and CDR2 is YYEEEE in the germline V gene. The CDR3 length is 16 residues. The CDR3 reads CVSSRHQGVDNQPQHF. DNA for the CDR3: TGTGTCAGCAGCAGACACCAGGGGGTAGACAATCAGCCCCAGCATTTT.

This clonotype was recorded at least ten times. The chain combines TRBV20-1 with TRBJ2-1; 15 nucleotides align to TRBD2. V lost 3 bases and J lost 7; bases outside the gene matches: 4. CDR3 length: 15 residues. Per the germline V gene, CDR1 is DFQATT and CDR2 is SNEGSKA (reference sequence). CDR3 DNA: TGCAGTGCTAGTGCCGGGACTAGCGGGAGGAATGAGCAGTTCTTC. It specifies CSASAGTSGRNEQFF.

This clonotype was recorded many times. The chain employs TRBV18 and TRBJ1-6; 9 positions agree with TRBD1. The CDR3 totals 18 residues. Germline V gene data show CDR1 as KGHSH and CDR2 as LQKENI. The V gene end was trimmed by 4 bases and the J gene end by 8 bases; junction bases not matched to a gene: 15. CDR3: CASSRAFRDRVLHSPLHF. In nucleotides, the CDR3 is TGTGCCAGCTCACGGGCGTTCCGGGACAGGGTTCTTCATTCACCCCTCCACTTT.

In this sample, this clonotype turned up many times. The chain links TRBV7-3 to TRBJ2-1, with D unclear. From germline, CDR1 is SGHTA and CDR2 FQGTGA. The length of the CDR3 is 12 residues. Deletions cut 4 bases from V and 5 bases from J, with 6 bases between. Here the CDR3 DNA reads TGTGCCAGCAGCTACAGTGACAATGAGCAGTTCTTC. It yields the protein CASSYSDNEQFF.

Ten or more counts support this clonotype. This chain joins TRBV18 and TRBJ2-2; D is undetermined. This CDR3 is 15 amino acids long. Per germline, CDR1 KGHSH and CDR2 LQKENI. V was shortened by 5 bases and J by 3 bases, with 13 bases between the two germline ends. CDR3 nucleotides: TGTGCCAGCTCAACCAAAGACGGACACACCGGGGAGCTGTTTTTT. Translation gives CASSTKDGHTGELFF.

This chain links TRBV5-1 with TRBJ1-5; no clear D gene. The V gene lost 0 bases and the J gene lost 3 bases, with 7 bases spanning the gap. The CDR3 has 14 amino acids. Germline V gives CDR1 SGHRS, CDR2 YFSETQ. CDR3 sequence: CASSLEGDNQPQHF. The DNA for the CDR3 is TGCGCCAGCAGCTTGGAAGGAGACAATCAGCCCCAGCATTTT. Looking up the rest from reference TRBV5-1 and TRBJ1-5 gives the full variable domain: KAGVTQTPRYLIKTRGQQVTLSCSPISGHRSVSWYQQTPGQGLQFLFEYFSETQRNKGNFPGRFSGRQFSNSRSEMNVSTLELGDSALYLCASSLEGDNQPQHFGDGTRLSIL.

This clonotype occurred many times. V usage is TRBV5-1 and J usage is TRBJ2-1; unclear D gene. The V gene's germline CDR1 is SGHRS and CDR2 YFSETQ. V was trimmed by 1 base and J by 2 bases, leaving 10 bases between them. The CDR3 covers 15 residues. The CDR3 reads CASSLTDYPYNEQFF. The CDR3 DNA reads TGCGCCAGCAGCTTGACGGATTACCCCTACAATGAGCAGTTCTTC.

The chain is built from TRBV6-5 and TRBJ2-7; D assignment may be TRBD1 or TRBD2 (6 bases each). CDR3 length equals 16 residues. Trimming removed 6 bases from V and 2 bases from J, with 20 bases in between. Germline loops: CDR1 MNHEY, CDR2 SVGAGI. In nucleotides, the CDR3 is TGTGCCAGCAGAGTTTCCCCGGGGGCTTCGCCCTACGAGCAGTACTTC. Encoded protein: CASRVSPGASPYEQYF.